These 23 T cell receptor beta chains share one sample of origin, sequenced in a study of blood T cell repertoires in COVID-19. Sequenced by immunoSEQ multiplex PCR; TCRdb stores in-frame clones only, minus some. The sample lists around 56,000 clones, around 81% seen once, with 28% in the top ten. Sequencing was carried out using peripheral blood. Receptor source: a woman of 80 years or more with active or convalescent COVID-19.

This chain links TRBV4-3 with TRBJ1-2; perhaps TRBD1 as D (5 bases). Trimming stripped 1 base from V and 13 bases from J, with 13 bases between. Per the germline V gene, CDR1 is LGHNA and CDR2 is YSLEER. The CDR3 is made up of 12 amino acids. The CDR3 protein is CASSQGVREVTF. The CDR3 DNA follows: TGCGCCAGCAGCCAAGGGGTCAGGGAAGTCACCTTC.

J is TRBJ1-2 and V is TRBV19; 9 bases are shared with TRBD1. J was trimmed by 8 bases and V by 5 bases; bases with no gene match: 12. The CDR3 consists of 15 residues. The germline CDR1 and CDR2 sequences are LNHDA and SQIVND (reference sequence). The CDR3 coding sequence is TGTGCCAGTAGTGTTCCGGGACAGGGATTCGGCGGCTACACCTTC. Encoded protein: CASSVPGQGFGGYTF.

The chain recombines TRBV5-1 with TRBJ2-7, with 7 bases fitting TRBD1. V gave up 4 bases and J gave up 5 bases; unmatched junction bases: 6. The germline V gene encodes CDR1 SGHRS and CDR2 YFSETQ. The CDR3 loop spans 13 amino acids. The CDR3 protein is CASSPGTVDEQYF. The CDR3 bases are TGCGCCAGCAGCCCGGGGACAGTAGACGAGCAGTACTTC.

The CDR3 sequence is CASSSNVGPQETQYF. The CDR3 nucleotides read TGTGCCAGCAGCTCCAACGTGGGGCCCCAAGAGACCCAGTACTTC. The chain combines TRBV11-2 with TRBJ2-5, with D possibly matching TRBD1 (5 bases). From germline, CDR1 is SGHAT and CDR2 FQNNGV. The CDR3 has 15 residues. V was cut by 4 bases and J by 1 base, with 13 bases left in between.

This sequence joins TRBV9 and TRBJ2-1; TRBD1 is a possible D gene (5 bases). CDR3 size: 15 residues. Trimming took 0 bases from V and 2 from J, leaving 9 bases between them. Germline values: CDR1 SGDLS, CDR2 YYNGEE. The CDR3 nucleotides read TGTGCCAGCAGCGTAGGGCCGGACACCTACAATGAGCAGTTCTTC. Its protein is CASSVGPDTYNEQFF.

The V and J genes are TRBV25-1 and TRBJ2-1; 7 bases agree with TRBD2. In germline, CDR1 is MGHDK, CDR2 SYGVNS. The CDR3 is 15 residues long. Trimming cost V 5 bases and J 9 bases; bases outside gene matches: 13. Here the CDR3 DNA reads TGTGCCAGCAGTTCCCACGCCGGGGGAGGGGCTGAGCAGTTCTTC. Translating it yields CASSSHAGGGAEQFF.

The chain combines TRBV24-1 with TRBJ1-2; TRBD1 aligns across 7 bases. Per the germline V gene, CDR1 is KGHDR and CDR2 is SFDVKD. CDR3 length: 16 amino acids. The V segment lost 2 bases and the J segment 4 bases; nucleotides outside the gene matches: 9. The chain's CDR3 is CATSDSRTGGTYGYTF. Written as DNA, the CDR3 is TGTGCCACCAGTGATTCGAGGACAGGCGGGACCTATGGCTACACCTTC.

The chain links TRBV28 to TRBJ2-2; perhaps TRBD1 as D (5 bases). This CDR3 is built from 16 residues. Germline CDR1 is MDHEN and CDR2 is SYDVKM. V shed 2 bases and J shed 5 bases, with 15 bases lying between them. The CDR3 sequence is CASSLGGGAGTGELFF. CDR3 DNA sequence: TGTGCCAGCAGTTTAGGTGGCGGCGCAGGGACCGGGGAGCTGTTTTTT.

Here the CDR3 DNA reads TGTGCCAGCAGCCAAGTTCTAACCTACGAGCAGTACTTC. Translation: CASSQVLTYEQYF. This chain joins TRBV14 and TRBJ2-7; unclear D gene. The CDR3 is 13 amino acids. The V end was cut by 1 base, the J end by 2 bases, with 6 bases between. The germline CDR1 and CDR2 sequences are SGHDN and FVKESK.

This chain connects TRBV4-3 to TRBJ2-1; 7 bases match TRBD2. V dropped 4 bases and J dropped 0; count of bases not matched to a gene: 6. CDR3 length equals 16 residues. CDR1 is LGHNA, CDR2 YSLEER, per germline. The CDR3 here is CASSPWGGSSYNEQFF. The CDR3 coding sequence is TGCGCCAGCAGCCCTTGGGGGGGGAGCTCCTACAATGAGCAGTTCTTC.

V usage is TRBV19 and J usage is TRBJ1-2, with 9 bases matching TRBD1. Per the germline V gene, CDR1 is LNHDA and CDR2 is SQIVND (reference sequence). V was pared by 7 bases and J by 2 bases, with 8 bases of the junction left unmatched. The length of the CDR3 is 15 residues. The CDR3 nucleotides are TGTGCCAGTAAAACGGACAGGGGAGGGAACTATGGCTACACCTTC. Its translation: CASKTDRGGNYGYTF.

The chain uses TRBV7-3 and TRBJ2-7, with D possibly TRBD1 on 7 matching bases. V dropped 2 bases and J dropped 4 bases, with 12 bases sitting between them. CDR3 length equals 14 residues. CDR1 is SGHTA and CDR2 is FQGTGA in the germline V gene. The CDR3 region is CASSLQGGLYEQYF. The CDR3 coding sequence is TGTGCCAGCAGCTTACAGGGGGGCCTATACGAGCAGTACTTC.

The V gene is TRBV5-6, the J gene TRBJ1-6; TRBD1 aligns across 11 bases. From germline, CDR1 is SGHDT and CDR2 YYEEEE. V was pared by 6 bases and J by 9 bases, with 8 bases of the junction left unmatched. This CDR3 is 15 amino acids long. CDR3 sequence reads: CASTHTGTGGSPLHF. The CDR3 bases are TGTGCCAGCACCCACACCGGGACAGGGGGTTCACCCCTCCACTTT. The variable domain in full, completed from reference TRBV5-6 and TRBJ1-6, reads DAGVTQSPTHLIKTRGQQVTLRCSPKSGHDTVSWYQQALGQGPQFIFQYYEEEERQRGNFPDRFSGHQFPNYSSELNVNALLLGDSALYLCASTHTGTGGSPLHFGNGTRLTVT.

The chain uses TRBV19 and TRBJ1-2; 8 bases line up with TRBD1. Germline loops: CDR1 LNHDA, CDR2 SQIVND (reference sequence). This CDR3 has 15 amino acids. V shed 0 bases, J shed 4 bases, and the junction held 4 bases outside the gene matches. In nucleotides, the CDR3 is TGTGCCAGTAGTATAGACGGCGACAGGGGCTATGGCTACACCTTC. It yields the protein CASSIDGDRGYGYTF.

This clone has just one count. The chain couples TRBV3-1 (or the pseudogene TRBV3-2) to TRBJ1-2, with 8 bases lining up with TRBD1. The V gene's germline CDR1 is LGHDT and CDR2 YNNKEL (reference sequence). Germline trimming cut 0 bases from V and 4 bases from J; bases unmatched to any gene: 10. The CDR3 sequence is 17 residues long. The CDR3 loop is CASSQDKRQGSLYGYTF. The CDR3 bases are TGTGCCAGCAGCCAAGACAAGAGACAGGGGTCTCTCTATGGCTACACCTTC.

This chain uses TRBV19 with TRBJ1-5; 7 bases are a match to TRBD1. In germline, CDR1 is LNHDA, CDR2 SQIVND (reference sequence). This CDR3 is 14 amino acids long. The ends lost 11 bases at V and 3 bases at J; junction bases unmatched: 10. CDR3 residues: CAARDRVSNQPQHF. The CDR3 DNA is TGTGCCGCCCGAGACAGGGTTTCCAATCAGCCCCAGCATTTT.

This clone was counted once. The chain combines TRBV10-1 with TRBJ2-3; weak D call: TRBD2 (6 bases). Trimming removed 9 bases at V and 3 bases at J, with 7 bases between. Germline V gene lookup returns CDR1 WNHNN and CDR2 SYGVQD (reference sequence). The CDR3 is made up of 11 amino acids. As DNA, the CDR3 is TGCGCCAGTGGGACTACAGATACGCAGTATTTT. Protein sequence: CASGTTDTQYF.

Ten or more counts support this clone. V and J are TRBV3-1 (or the pseudogene TRBV3-2) and TRBJ1-1; possibly TRBD1 for D (5 bases). CDR1 LGHDT and CDR2 YNNKEL come from the germline V gene (reference sequence). V lost 8 bases to trimming and J lost 0 bases, with 10 bases between them. The CDR3 is 13 residues long. Here the CDR3 reads CASAGPLNTEAFF. The CDR3 bases are TGTGCCAGCGCGGGACCATTGAACACTGAAGCTTTCTTT.

CDR3 protein: CASSWQENTEAFF. CDR3 nucleotide sequence: TGCGCCAGCAGCTGGCAGGAGAACACTGAAGCTTTCTTT. V is TRBV5-1 and J is TRBJ1-1; D unclear. The V end lost 3 bases, the J end lost 1 base, and 7 bases lay between the germline ends. Germline CDR1 reads SGHRS; CDR2 reads YFSETQ. The length of the CDR3 is 13 residues.

V usage is TRBV23-1 and J usage is TRBJ1-4, with D possibly being TRBD1 (5 bases). TRBV23-1 is an ORF, and what it does is uncertain. V lost 5 bases to trimming and J lost 0 bases, with 13 bases between them. The CDR3 has 16 amino acids. CDR3 region: CASSEAGQATNEKLFF. For the CDR3, the DNA is TGCGCCAGCAGTGAGGCAGGGCAAGCAACTAATGAAAAACTGTTTTTT.

V gene TRBV6-4 combines with J gene TRBJ2-7; D is unclear. V was pared by 6 bases and J by 1 base, with 10 bases between. The CDR3 sequence is 13 residues long. Germline assignment: CDR1 MRHNA and CDR2 SNTAGT. The CDR3 DNA is TGTGCCAGCAGCCCCGAGGTATCCTACGAGCAGTACTTC. It codes for CASSPEVSYEQYF.

The J gene is TRBJ2-2, the V gene TRBV14; D is uncertain. Per germline, CDR1 SGHDN and CDR2 FVKESK. The CDR3 spans 14 residues. V gave up 0 bases and J gave up 6 bases, with 8 bases separating them. The CDR3 nucleotides read TGTGCCAGCAGCCAAGAGAGTAAAGCCGGGGAGCTGTTTTTT. It codes for CASSQESKAGELFF.

This rearrangement joins TRBV3-1 (or the pseudogene TRBV3-2) to TRBJ2-7; 11 bases agree with TRBD1. Germline CDR1 reads LGHDT; CDR2 reads YNNKEL (reference sequence). The ends lost 6 bases at V and 1 base at J; junction bases unmatched: 5. The CDR3 consists of 15 residues. The CDR3 DNA reads TGTGCCAGCAGTGAGGGACAGGGGGGATCCTACGAGCAGTACTTC. It specifies CASSEGQGGSYEQYF.